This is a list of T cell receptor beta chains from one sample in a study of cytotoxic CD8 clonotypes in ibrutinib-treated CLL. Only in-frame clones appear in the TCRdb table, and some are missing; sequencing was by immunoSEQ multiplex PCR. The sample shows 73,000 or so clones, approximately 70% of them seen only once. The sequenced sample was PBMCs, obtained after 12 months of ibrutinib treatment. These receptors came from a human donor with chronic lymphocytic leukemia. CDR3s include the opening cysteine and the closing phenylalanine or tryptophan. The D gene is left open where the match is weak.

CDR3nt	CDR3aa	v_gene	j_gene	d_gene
TGTGCCAGCTCATTCTCGACAGGATCTTACGAGCAGTACTTC	CASSFSTGSYEQYF	TRBV18	TRBJ2-7	-
TGTGCCAGCAGCCGACAGGGGGCTTCTGGGGCCAACGTCCTGACTTTC	CASSRQGASGANVLTF	TRBV5-6	TRBJ2-6	TRBD1
TGCGCCAGCAGTTTAGAGGGCCAAGAGACCCAGTACTTC	CASSLEGQETQYF	TRBV5-1	TRBJ2-5	-
TGCGCCAGCAGCTTGTGGACAGGGGGTACTGGGGCCAACGTCCTGACTTTC	CASSLWTGGTGANVLTF	TRBV5-1	TRBJ2-6	TRBD1
TGTGCCAGCAGCCCCGGACAGGGGGACAACTATGGCTACACCTTC	CASSPGQGDNYGYTF	TRBV5-6	TRBJ1-2	TRBD1
TGTGCCAGCAGCTTAGGTGGGAGAGGAAGCCTGTTTTTT	CASSLGGRGSLFF	TRBV7-2	TRBJ1-4	-
TGTGCCAGCAGCTTAGTGGGGTTCGGCGGGGGGGCCAGGCGCACAGATACGCAGTATTTT	CASSLVGFGGGARRTDTQYF	TRBV7-6	TRBJ2-3	TRBD2
TGTGCCAGCAGCCGGACAGCTAACTATGGCTACACCTTC	CASSRTANYGYTF	TRBV7-9	TRBJ1-2	-
TGCGCCAGCTCGGGACTAGCGGGGGGGCCTAACGAGCAGTACTTC	CASSGLAGGPNEQYF	TRBV5-1	TRBJ2-7	TRBD2
TGTGCCAGCAGCCAGTGGGTTAGCAGGACTAGCGATGAGCAGTTCTTC	CASSQWVSRTSDEQFF	TRBV7-9	TRBJ2-1	TRBD2
TGCGCCAGCAGCTTGGCGGGACATAGTGGAAACACCATATATTTT	CASSLAGHSGNTIYF	TRBV5-1	TRBJ1-3	-
TGTGCCAGTAGCCGGGACAGGGGGTATAGCAATCAGCCCCAGCATTTT	CASSRDRGYSNQPQHF	TRBV19	TRBJ1-5	TRBD1
TGCGCCAGCAGCTTGGGGGGTTTCGGAGGCACTAACACTGAAGCTTTCTTT	CASSLGGFGGTNTEAFF	TRBV5-1	TRBJ1-1	-
TGTGCTAGTGGTCCCCCCAGCGGGGGGCTTTGGACCGGGGAGCTGTTTTTT	CASGPPSGGLWTGELFF	TRBV12-5	TRBJ2-2	TRBD2
TGTGCCAGCAGCTTTTTAGCGGGGGGGCGGAATGAGCAGTTCTTC	CASSFLAGGRNEQFF	TRBV7-9	TRBJ2-1	TRBD2
TGCGCCAGCAGGAGGGCGCTGGGTGGCACAGATACGCAGTATTTT	CASRRALGGTDTQYF	TRBV10-1	TRBJ2-3	-
TGCGCCAGCTCCGGGGGGGGGCCGGGTGAAAAACTGTTTTTT	CASSGGGPGEKLFF	TRBV5-1	TRBJ1-4	-
TGTGCCAGCAGCTTGATAAGCTCCTACAATGAGCAGTTCTTC	CASSLISSYNEQFF	TRBV11-2	TRBJ2-1	-